The 2 T cell receptor beta chains given below trace back to one sample, sequenced in a study of cytomegalovirus exposure and HLA in healthy donors. The PCR had 60 Vbeta and 13 Jbeta primers. TCRdb's table, derived via immunoSEQ multiplex PCR, lists solely in-frame clones and lacks some. The sample lists over 110,000 clones, 70% to 85% seen once, with roughly 8.8% in the top ten. Source material: PBMCs. Receptors originate from a woman aged 45-65 years in good health and CMV-seropositive.

The chain couples TRBV5-1 to TRBJ2-5, with 10 bases lining up with TRBD2. This CDR3 region has 15 residues. V lost 1 base to trimming and J lost 5 bases; unmatched junction nucleotides: 5. CDR1 and CDR2 from the germline V gene are SGHRS and YFSETQ. CDR3 residues: CASSLTTSGAETQYF. The CDR3 nucleotides read TGCGCCAGCAGCTTGACCACTAGCGGGGCTGAGACCCAGTACTTC.

The V gene is TRBV28, the J gene TRBJ1-4; D might be TRBD1 (5 bases). This CDR3 has 12 amino acids. V dropped 8 bases and J dropped 8 bases, with 12 bases sitting between them. Germline loops: CDR1 MDHEN, CDR2 SYDVKM. CDR3 sequence: CASGGVQEKLFF. The CDR3 DNA reads as TGTGCCAGCGGAGGGGTCCAAGAAAAACTGTTTTTT.